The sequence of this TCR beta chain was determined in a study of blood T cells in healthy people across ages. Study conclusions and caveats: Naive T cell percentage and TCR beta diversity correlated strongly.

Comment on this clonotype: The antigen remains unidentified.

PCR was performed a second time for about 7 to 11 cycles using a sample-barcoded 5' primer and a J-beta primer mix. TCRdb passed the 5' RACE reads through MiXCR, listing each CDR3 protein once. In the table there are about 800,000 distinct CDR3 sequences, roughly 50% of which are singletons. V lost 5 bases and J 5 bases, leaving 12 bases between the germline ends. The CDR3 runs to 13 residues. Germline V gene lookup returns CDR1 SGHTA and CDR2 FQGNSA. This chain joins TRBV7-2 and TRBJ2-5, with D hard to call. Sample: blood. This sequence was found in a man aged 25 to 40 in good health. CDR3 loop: CASSVFRDETQYF. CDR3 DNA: TGTGCCAGCAGCGTATTCAGAGATGAGACCCAGTACTTC. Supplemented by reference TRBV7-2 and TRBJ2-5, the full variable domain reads GAGVSQSPSNKVTEKGKDVELRCDPISGHTALYWYRQSLGQGLEFLIYFQGNSAPDKSGLPSDRFSAERTGGSVSTLTIQRTQQEDSAVYLCASSVFRDETQYFGPGTRLLVL.